The 31 T cell receptor beta chains below were found in one sample sequenced in a study of blood T cells in healthy people across ages. Together with a sample-barcoded 5' primer, a J-beta primer mix was included in a second PCR lasting about 7 to 12 cycles. TCRdb redid the calling of the 5' RACE reads with MiXCR, one entry per CDR3 protein. The repertoire holds 750,000 to 850,000 distinct CDR3 sequences, around 25% seen once, with more than 3% in the top ten. These same data were also listed under a study on T cells of mothers and their children.

The sequenced sample was blood. Receptors originate from a boy aged 5-17 years in good health.

DNA for the CDR3: TGTGCCAGCAGTGAAGACACCACAGATACGCAGTATTTT. Amino acid sequence: CASSEDTTDTQYF. The chain uses TRBV2 and TRBJ2-3; no definite D call. CDR3 length: 13 residues. Deletions cut 1 base from V and 2 bases from J, with 4 bases between. Germline V gene data show CDR1 as SNHLY and CDR2 as FYNNEI.

CDR3 sequence: CASINRPADTQYF. The CDR3 DNA is TGTGCCAGCATCAATCGCCCGGCAGATACGCAGTATTTT. The rearrangement joins TRBV7-2 to TRBJ2-3; D is uncertain. Trimming took 7 bases from V and 4 from J, leaving 12 bases between them. The germline gives CDR1 SGHTA, CDR2 FQGNSA. The CDR3 runs to 13 residues. The entire variable domain, with the rest obtained from reference TRBV7-2 and TRBJ2-3, is as follows: GAGVSQSPSNKVTEKGKDVELRCDPISGHTALYWYRQSLGQGLEFLIYFQGNSAPDKSGLPSDRFSAERTGGSVSTLTIQRTQQEDSAVYLCASINRPADTQYFGPGTRLTVL.

V gene TRBV18 combines with J gene TRBJ1-4, with no clear D. The V gene lost 2 bases and the J gene lost 0 bases, with 4 bases spanning the gap. CDR1 and CDR2 from the germline V gene are KGHSH and LQKENI. The CDR3 is 14 residues long. The CDR3 nucleotides are TGTGCCAGCTCACCAGGGTCAACTAATGAAAAACTGTTTTTT. This codes for CASSPGSTNEKLFF.

This clonotype was counted a few times. The chain is built from TRBV6-6 and TRBJ2-1; tentatively, D is TRBD1 or TRBD2 (5 bases each). V shed 5 bases and J shed 14 bases, with 16 bases lying between them. There are 12 residues in the CDR3. Germline V lookup: CDR1 MNHNY, CDR2 SVGAGI (reference sequence). In nucleotides, the CDR3 is TGTGCCAGCAGTGGGTCCGGGACCGAAGAGTTCTTC. Translated: CASSGSGTEEFF.

This chain connects TRBV25-1 to TRBJ2-1; 12 bases align to TRBD2. The V gene end was trimmed by 2 bases and the J gene end by 16 bases; junction bases not matched to a gene: 9. Germline loops: CDR1 MGHDK, CDR2 SYGVNS. There are 14 residues in the CDR3. The CDR3 DNA is TGTGCCAGCAGTGAAACGACTAGCGGGAGCGAGGGATTCTTC. This gives the protein CASSETTSGSEGFF. The whole variable domain, remainder taken from reference TRBV25-1 and TRBJ2-1, is EADIYQTPRYLVIGTGKKITLECSQTMGHDKMYWYQQDPGMELHLIHYSYGVNSTEKGDLSSESTVSRIRTEHFPLTLESARPSHTSQYLCASSETTSGSEGFFGPGTRLTVL.

This clonotype was counted between two and nine times. The rearrangement links TRBV6-4 to TRBJ2-5; the D gene is possibly TRBD2 (6 bases). The end of the DNA fits TRBJ2-7 better, so the J call may be wrong. This CDR3 has 15 residues. CDR1 is MRHNA, CDR2 SNTAGT, per germline. As DNA, the CDR3 is TGTGCCAGCAGGGAGAACCGGGACTTATACTACGAGCAGTACTTC. It translates to CASRENRDLYYEQYF.

The rearrangement uses TRBV21-1 and TRBJ1-4. TRBV21-1 has pseudogene status. CDR3 length: 16 amino acids. The CDR3 DNA reads TGTGCCAGCAGCAAAGCGGGGGATGCAACTAATGAAAAACTGTTTTTT. Translated, it gives CASSKAGDATNEKLFF.

Only one count was recorded for this clonotype. The V gene is TRBV9, the J gene TRBJ2-2; TRBD1 agrees at 9 bases. Per the germline V gene, CDR1 is SGDLS and CDR2 is YYNGEE. J lost 4 bases, V lost 4 bases, and 5 bases had no gene match. This CDR3 region has 15 residues. CDR3 amino acids: CASSIQTGGTGELFF. For the CDR3, the DNA is TGTGCCAGCAGCATCCAGACAGGGGGCACCGGGGAGCTGTTTTTT.

This clonotype occurred a few times. The J gene is TRBJ2-3, the V gene TRBV12-5; D is perhaps TRBD2 (6 bases). The germline CDR1 and CDR2 sequences are LGHNT and FRNRAP. The CDR3 loop spans 15 amino acids. V lost 1 base and J lost 11, with 19 bases in between. The CDR3 reads CASGLDLGTGYMQYF. The CDR3 DNA reads as TGTGCTAGTGGTTTGGATCTCGGGACTGGATATATGCAGTATTTT.

This clonotype has only a few counts. The chain joins TRBV6-6 to TRBJ2-7, with 9 nucleotides matching TRBD1. In germline, CDR1 is MNHNY, CDR2 SVGAGI (reference sequence). After removal of 4 bases from V and 0 bases from J, the junction contained 7 bases not matched to a gene. The length of the CDR3 is 16 residues. The CDR3 sequence is CASSFEPTGGSYEQYF. The CDR3 region has the DNA TGTGCCAGCAGTTTCGAACCGACAGGGGGCTCCTACGAGCAGTACTTC.

The V call is TRBV7-9, the J call TRBJ2-5; the D is unclear. The CDR3 is made up of 15 amino acids. With 1 base removed from V and 2 bases from J, the gap between germline ends came to 11 bases. Germline CDR1 reads SEHNR; CDR2 reads FQNEAQ (reference sequence). The chain's CDR3 is CASSLVVSLQETQYF. CDR3 nucleotides: TGTGCCAGCAGCTTAGTAGTTAGTTTACAAGAGACCCAGTACTTC.

As for this clonotype: Sequence at one end of the junction differs from germline and may be a read error. The chain joins TRBV14 to TRBJ2-3; D remains ambiguous. Per germline, CDR1 SGHDN and CDR2 FVKESK. This CDR3 spans 13 amino acids. The CDR3 protein is CASSPRHTDTQYF. CDR3 sequence (DNA): TGCGCCAGCAGCCCACGACACACAGATACGCAGTATTTT.

The V and J genes are TRBV28 and TRBJ1-2; D uncertain. The CDR3 consists of 14 residues. The germline V gene has CDR1 MDHEN and CDR2 SYDVKM. V gave up 3 bases and J gave up 2 bases, with 10 bases separating them. CDR3 coding DNA: TGTGCCAGCAGTTTTCCGGGGAAAAACTATGGCTACACCTTC. This encodes CASSFPGKNYGYTF.

This chain joins TRBV7-9 and TRBJ2-5, with D possibly being TRBD2 (5 bases). Looked up from germline, CDR1 is SEHNR and CDR2 is FQNEAQ (reference sequence). Trimming shortened V by 4 bases and J by 4 bases, and 25 bases separated the two germline ends. The CDR3 runs to 18 residues. CDR3 in amino acids: CASSSGSVTHSSLETQYF. In nucleotides, the CDR3 is TGTGCCAGCAGCTCGGGGAGCGTGACCCACTCCTCCTTAGAGACCCAGTACTTC.

This clonotype has a handful of counts. The chain carries TRBV20-1 and TRBJ2-5; 8 nucleotides line up with TRBD2. The J call could be wrong; TRBJ2-1 is a better fit for the DNA end. Germline loops: CDR1 DFQATT, CDR2 SNEGSKA (reference sequence). The length of the CDR3 is 15 residues. In nucleotides, the CDR3 is TGCAGTGCTAGAGATCCGGGGGGGGCCAACAATGAGCAGTTCTTC. It translates to CSARDPGGANNEQFF.

This clonotype was counted only a few times. This chain links TRBV7-9 with TRBJ2-5, with D unresolved. Trimming took 3 bases from V and 2 from J, leaving 10 bases between them. The CDR3 runs 14 residues. Looked up from germline, CDR1 is SEHNR and CDR2 is FQNEAQ (reference sequence). Written as DNA, the CDR3 is TGTGCCAGCAGCTTCCAGAAATTTCAAGAGACCCAGTACTTC. This sequence encodes CASSFQKFQETQYF.

This clonotype was detected a few times. The chain joins TRBV12-3 or TRBV12-4 to TRBJ2-1; 7 positions match TRBD1. With 5 bases clipped from V and 3 bases from J, the junction kept 4 bases outside the gene matches. The CDR3 consists of 14 residues. CDR3 sequence (DNA): TGTGCCAGCAGTAAAGGGACAGTCTACAATGAGCAGTTCTTC. It encodes CASSKGTVYNEQFF.

This clonotype was picked up many times. The chain couples TRBV7-9 to TRBJ2-3; a weak D match, TRBD1 (6 bases). The CDR3 runs to 11 residues. Germline CDR1 and CDR2: SEHNR and FQNEAQ (reference sequence). Here the CDR3 DNA reads TGTACGACAGGAAGCACAGATACGCAGTATTTT. Amino acid sequence: CTTGSTDTQYF.

This clonotype has just a few counts. The chain couples TRBV18 to TRBJ2-5; 10 bases are a match to TRBD1. This CDR3 has 17 amino acids. Germline trimming cut 3 bases from V and 1 base from J; bases unmatched to any gene: 8. The germline gives CDR1 KGHSH, CDR2 LQKENI. CDR3 residues: CASSPYFRTGGQETQYF. The CDR3 coding sequence is TGTGCCAGCTCACCCTATTTCCGGACAGGGGGCCAAGAGACCCAGTACTTC. The full variable domain, with the rest looked up from reference TRBV18 and TRBJ2-5, is NAGVMQNPRHLVRRRGQEARLRCSPMKGHSHVYWYRQLPEEGLKFMVYLQKENIIDESGMPKERFSAEFPKEGPSILRIQQVVRGDSAAYFCASSPYFRTGGQETQYFGPGTRLLVL.

The chain couples TRBV20-1 to TRBJ1-4; D is uncertain. The V end lost 6 bases, the J end lost 7 bases, and 12 bases lay between the germline ends. This CDR3 is built from 12 residues. Germline lookup yields CDR1 DFQATT and CDR2 SNEGSKA (reference sequence). The CDR3 DNA follows: TGCAGTGCCCTGGGTCGCGGTGAAAAACTGTTTTTT. As protein: CSALGRGEKLFF.

This clonotype was observed a few times. The CDR3 reads CASGLGLAGDNEQFF. The CDR3 DNA follows: TGTGCTAGTGGCCTGGGACTAGCGGGAGACAATGAGCAGTTCTTC. This chain connects TRBV12-5 to TRBJ2-7; TRBD2 agrees at 14 bases. The DNA matches TRBJ2-1 better at its end, which makes the J call doubtful. Germline V gene data show CDR1 as LGHNT and CDR2 as FRNRAP. The CDR3 runs 15 residues.

A word on this clonotype: A read error is likely, as this CDR3 ends without the conserved phenylalanine or tryptophan. The chain is built from TRBV10-3 and TRBJ2-5, with TRBD2 matching over 7 bases. V dropped 11 bases and J dropped 1; count of bases not matched to a gene: 10. CDR1 and CDR2 (germline): ENHRY, SYGVKD. The CDR3 runs 14 residues. The CDR3 DNA follows: TGTGCCGCCTCCCCTAGCGGATTCCAAGAGACCCAGTACCTC. Translation: CAASPSGFQETQYL.

The chain recombines TRBV12-3 or TRBV12-4 with TRBJ2-2; 10 bases are shared with TRBD2. The CDR3 consists of 17 residues. The ends lost 6 bases at V and 5 bases at J; junction bases unmatched: 12. The CDR3 loop is CASRPILLAGRTGELFF. CDR3 DNA sequence: TGTGCCAGCAGACCGATCCTACTAGCGGGGAGGACCGGGGAGCTGTTTTTT.

The chain couples TRBV20-1 to TRBJ1-5; TRBD1 might be the D (5 bases). V was pared by 3 bases and J by 4 bases, with 13 bases between. Germline V gene data show CDR1 as DFQATT and CDR2 as SNEGSKA (reference sequence). CDR3 length: 14 amino acids. The chain's CDR3 is CSASSAGLNQPQHF. The CDR3 nucleotides are TGCAGTGCTAGTAGCGCAGGGCTTAATCAGCCCCAGCATTTT.

This clonotype has more than one count but fewer than ten. At one end the junction does not follow the germline gene, possibly because of a read error. The CDR3 is CAVSESKYYEQYF. CDR3 DNA: TGTGCCGTCAGTGAGTCGAAGTACTACGAGCAGTACTTC. The J gene is TRBJ2-1, the V gene TRBV10-3, with D uncertain. The DNA end is a closer match to TRBJ2-7, so the J assignment may be wrong. The CDR3 spans 13 residues. The germline V gene has CDR1 ENHRY and CDR2 SYGVKD.

The chain uses TRBV7-2 and TRBJ2-5; perhaps TRBD1 as D (5 bases). This CDR3 has 15 residues. Germline CDR1 is SGHTA and CDR2 is FQGNSA. V was pared by 4 bases and J by 0 bases, with 12 bases between. The CDR3 coding sequence is TGTGCCAGCAGCTCAGGAAAGGGGTACCAAGAGACCCAGTACTTC. Translated: CASSSGKGYQETQYF.

The chain has TRBV29-1 and TRBJ1-1; D not certain. Trimming cost V 1 base and J 1 base, with 13 bases left between them. The length of the CDR3 is 15 residues. Germline CDR1 is SQVTM and CDR2 is ANQGSEA. The CDR3 here is CSVEALGVANTEAFF. In DNA, the CDR3 is TGCAGCGTTGAAGCCCTCGGGGTAGCGAACACTGAAGCTTTCTTT.

This clonotype was detected a few times. The CDR3 loop is CSAGTGATDTQYF. The DNA for the CDR3 is TGCAGCGCCGGGACAGGGGCTACAGATACGCAGTATTTT. The chain uses TRBV29-1 and TRBJ2-3; 10 nucleotides match TRBD1. V lost 7 bases, J lost 3 bases, and 4 bases stayed unmatched. The CDR3 has 13 residues. Looked up from germline, CDR1 is SQVTM and CDR2 is ANQGSEA.

The V and J genes are TRBV2 and TRBJ2-2; weak D call: TRBD1 (5 bases). Germline-derived CDR1 and CDR2 are SNHLY and FYNNEI. The ends were cut back, 0 bases at V and 1 base at J, with 9 bases in the middle. This CDR3 comprises 16 residues. CDR3 coding DNA: TGTGCCAGCAGTGAAGCAGGGGTTGTGAACACCGGGGAGCTGTTTTTT. It translates to CASSEAGVVNTGELFF.

This chain uses TRBV20-1 with TRBJ2-2; 7 positions agree with TRBD2. This CDR3 contains 15 residues. Per the germline V gene, CDR1 is DFQATT and CDR2 is SNEGSKA (reference sequence). With V trimmed by 0 bases and J by 4 bases, 5 bases remained unmatched. In DNA form, the CDR3 reads TGCAGTGCTAGAGATGGGGAGGGATCCACCGGGGAGCTGTTTTTT. This codes for CSARDGEGSTGELFF.

This chain uses TRBV4-3 with TRBJ2-2; 9 positions match TRBD2. The CDR3 runs 15 residues. The junction had 1 base not matched to a gene; V was cut back by 0 bases and J by 5 bases. From germline, CDR1 is LGHNA and CDR2 YSLEER. CDR3 residues: CASSQDAGGTGELFF. The CDR3 DNA reads TGCGCCAGCAGCCAAGATGCGGGGGGGACCGGGGAGCTGTTTTTT.